Presented here are 3 T cell receptor beta chains from one specimen sequenced in a study of blood T cell repertoires in COVID-19 (dated by TCRdb to 2018 to 2021). Library construction relied on the immunoSEQ multiplex PCR assay. TCRdb obtained this table from immuneACCESS and retained in-frame rearrangements with V and J assigned. These tables miss some clones; where compared with another copy, unresolved V genes account for less than half of the shortfall, and the remainder is unexplained. The sample has approximately 500,000 clones on record, about 89% of them singletons. The top ten hold 7.8% of the sample. Sequences were obtained from peripheral blood. All receptors come from a woman in her fifties or sixties with COVID-19, enrolled during active disease.

This clone has just one count. The gene calls are TRBV28 and TRBJ1-2; D is perhaps TRBD1 (5 bases). CDR3 size: 15 residues. V shed 3 bases and J shed 7 bases, with 18 bases lying between them. Germline values: CDR1 MDHEN, CDR2 SYDVKM. DNA for the CDR3: TGTGCCAGCAGTTTGGGGCGAAGGGTCGGAAGTGGCTACACCTTC. Translation: CASSLGRRVGSGYTF.

The rearrangement links TRBV5-1 to TRBJ2-5; TRBD2 matches at 10 bases. The length of the CDR3 is 16 residues. V trimming: 0 bases; J trimming: 5 bases; junction bases outside the gene matches: 7. Germline lookup yields CDR1 SGHRS and CDR2 YFSETQ. DNA for the CDR3: TGCGCCAGCAGCTTGGCCAAGCGGGGGGGCTGGGAGACCCAGTACTTC. It encodes CASSLAKRGGWETQYF.

The chain combines TRBV21-1 with TRBJ1-2; the D call in the table, TRBD1, was not verified against the DNA. TRBV21-1 is listed as a pseudogene. CDR3 length equals 13 residues. The CDR3 DNA reads TGTGCCAGGCTCCGGGACAGGGGGTCTGGCTACACCTTC. This translates into CARLRDRGSGYTF.